The sample holds many counts of the clone carrying this TCR beta chain. This entry belongs to a study of T-cell memory formation after mild COVID-19. TCRdb reprocessed the 5' RACE reads via MiXCR and lists one record per CDR3 protein. The top ten clones hold more than 1.3% of a sample with 45,000 to 55,000 distinct CDR3 sequences, around 7.3% of them seen once. The CDR3 loop spans 15 amino acids. V shed 4 bases, J shed 5 bases, and the junction held 10 bases outside the gene matches. Germline V gene sequence: CDR1 SGHTA, CDR2 FQGNSA. This clonotype was sampled from a man aged 18 to 35 who had mild COVID-19 (a few samples of this study predate the infection). Cell type and time point are not known. The sample taken for sequencing was PBMCs or a T cell subset sorted from them (not recorded which). The chain is built from TRBV7-2 and TRBJ2-5, with 7 nucleotides matching TRBD1. CDR3 loop: CASSSYAGGGETQYF. As DNA, the CDR3 is TGTGCCAGCAGCTCCTACGCAGGGGGTGGGGAGACCCAGTACTTC.